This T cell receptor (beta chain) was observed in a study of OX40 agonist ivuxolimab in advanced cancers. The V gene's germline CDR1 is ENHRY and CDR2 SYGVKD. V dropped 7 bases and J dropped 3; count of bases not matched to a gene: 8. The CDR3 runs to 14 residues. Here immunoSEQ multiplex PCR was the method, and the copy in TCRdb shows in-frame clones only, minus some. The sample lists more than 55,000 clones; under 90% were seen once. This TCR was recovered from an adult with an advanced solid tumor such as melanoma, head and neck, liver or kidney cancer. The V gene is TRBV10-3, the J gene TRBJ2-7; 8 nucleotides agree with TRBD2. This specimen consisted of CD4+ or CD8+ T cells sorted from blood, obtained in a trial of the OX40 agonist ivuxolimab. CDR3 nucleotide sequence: TGTGCCATCACCGACCAGCGGGGGAGCTACGAGCAGTACTTC. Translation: CAITDQRGSYEQYF.